This T cell receptor beta chain was sequenced in a study of blood T cell repertoires in COVID-19 (dated by TCRdb to about 2020). Broadly, across the study: Samples from collaborators originated in the United States, Italy and Spain and spanned both the acute and convalescent phases of COVID-19. Sample metadata almost always included a de-identified subject ID, COVID-19 status, age in years and sex. The repertoires were made available in a free public database intended to serve as a resource for research on the immune response to SARS-CoV-2. HLA class I and class II types, where available, came from metadata supplied by the sample provider rather than from assay-based typing. The prospective study material was composed of cDNA or gDNA derived from T cells, B-cell-depleted T cells, or PBMCs. Samples came from the ongoing ImmuneRACE study (first 160 participants) plus 1,254 subjects from 6 global collaborators. Subjects who had been exposed to COVID-19, were actively infected with it, or had recovered from it provided the deeply sampled blood TCRbeta repertoires that made up the dataset. General study outcomes and caveats: How much clinical and demographic metadata was included differed by source and by participant, and the metadata was provided uncurated.

Notes on this clone: Its antigen specificity is not known. Base qualities were left out, and no much larger clone turns up one base away.

TCRbeta CDR3 regions were amplified from genomic DNA using the immunoSEQ Assay, a bias-controlled multiplex PCR. Concerning the study's data processing: Within the assay, amplification of reference gene primers was used to estimate how many nucleated cells each sample contained. To quantify the absolute abundance of each unique TCRbeta CDR3 rearrangement, sequence reads were collapsed and filtered. Productive Simpson clonality was computed per sample as the square root of Simpson's diversity index over productive rearrangements. Sourced from immuneACCESS, this table was stored by TCRdb with only in-frame sequences that have V and J called. A share of the clones is absent; for the studies checked, an unresolved V gene accounts for under half, and the remainder has no known explanation. That table gives V, J and clone size, and the DNA gave D and trimming. For this sample there are 140,000 to 150,000 clones; around 81% appear just once. Approximately 8% of the sample is in the top ten clones.

The V and J ends are trimmed by 6 bases and 1 base, leaving 12 bases between them. The CDR3 runs 14 amino acids, cysteine and phenylalanine included. CDR3 DNA is the only sequence kept; it has 42 bases, read in frame from the first base. The germline V gene provides CDR1 SNHLY and CDR2 FYNNEI. The collaborating institutions used their own protocols to collect whole blood in K2EDTA tubes. For TCRbeta analysis, collaborators shipped samples as frozen whole blood, isolated PBMCs, or DNA extracted from either of those sample types. The chain employs TRBV2 and TRBJ1-1; the D gene is possibly TRBD1, with 6 bases matching. Source material: peripheral blood. This receptor was identified in a human donor in a cohort sampled during active COVID-19. The CDR3 reads as follows: CASRERTANTEAFF. The DNA reads as follows: TGTGCCAGCAGGGAGAGGACAGCGAACACTGAAGCTTTCTTT.